Below are 28 T cell receptor beta chains sequenced from a single sample in a study of blood T cell repertoires in COVID-19. Method: immunoSEQ multiplex PCR; TCRdb's copy keeps in-frame clones and lacks some. In the table there are 270,000 or so clones, almost 90% of which are singletons. The sequencing sample was made of peripheral blood. Receptor source: a woman aged 60 to 75 with COVID-19, enrolled during active disease.

The chain couples TRBV19 to TRBJ1-1, with a possible D match to TRBD1 (6 bases). With 5 bases removed from V and 1 base from J, the gap between germline ends came to 17 bases. The CDR3 covers 16 residues. Germline assignment: CDR1 LNHDA and CDR2 SQIVND (reference sequence). The CDR3, as DNA: TGTGCCAGTAGTCCCCGGGGGGCAGTTGCGAACACTGAAGCTTTCTTT. Translating gives CASSPRGAVANTEAFF.

The rearrangement links TRBV29-1 to TRBJ1-2; D uncertain. This CDR3 spans 10 amino acids. Trimming pared 3 bases from V and 3 bases from J, leaving 2 bases between. Per the germline V gene, CDR1 is SQVTM and CDR2 is ANQGSEA. CDR3 in DNA: TGCAGCGTTGACTACTATGGCTACACCTTC. Amino acid sequence: CSVDYYGYTF.

This clone came up once. The genes are TRBV5-1 and TRBJ2-4, with D possibly TRBD1 on 7 matching bases. The CDR3 spans 12 residues. V lost 0 bases and J 13 bases, leaving 11 bases between the germline ends. Germline CDR1 is SGHRS and CDR2 is YFSETQ. The CDR3 sequence: CASSLGGDSQYF. The DNA for the CDR3 is TGCGCCAGCAGCTTGGGCGGGGACAGCCAGTACTTC.

The CDR3 region has the DNA TGTGCCAGTAGTACTTGGGGCCCGATTGAAGCTTTCTTT. Its translation is CASSTWGPIEAFF. The rearrangement links TRBV19 to TRBJ1-1, with a possible D match to TRBD1 (5 bases). CDR1 is LNHDA, CDR2 SQIVND, per germline (reference sequence). Trimming removed 4 bases at V and 7 bases at J, with 13 bases between. The CDR3 is 13 residues long.

In its sample, this clone was seen once. The chain couples TRBV7-2 to TRBJ1-1, with D possibly TRBD1 on 6 matching bases. CDR1 SGHTA and CDR2 FQGNSA come from the germline V gene. The CDR3 covers 14 residues. Deletions cut 1 base from V and 10 bases from J, with 16 bases between. The CDR3 DNA reads as TGTGCCAGCAGCTTAGAGGCAACAGGGAGTCGAGCTTTCTTT. The encoded protein is CASSLEATGSRAFF.

The genes are TRBV3-1 (or the pseudogene TRBV3-2) and TRBJ1-2, with 9 bases identical to TRBD1. Germline lookup yields CDR1 LGHDT and CDR2 YNNKEL (reference sequence). The CDR3 consists of 15 residues. The trim removed 1 base at V and 2 bases at J, leaving 2 bases unmatched. CDR3 region: CASSQVDRGNYGYTF. As DNA, the CDR3 is TGTGCCAGCAGCCAAGTCGACAGGGGGAACTATGGCTACACCTTC.

The gene calls are TRBV6-5 and TRBJ2-5; 8 positions agree with TRBD1. V lost 4 bases, J lost 4 bases, and 5 bases stayed unmatched. CDR1 MNHEY and CDR2 SVGAGI come from the germline V gene. This CDR3 is 14 amino acids long. This chain's CDR3 is CASSFRGRGETQYF. The CDR3 nucleotides read TGTGCCAGCAGTTTCAGGGGGCGCGGAGAGACCCAGTACTTC.

The rearrangement joins TRBV11-1 to TRBJ2-1, with 10 bases identical to TRBD1. The junction had 12 bases not matched to a gene; V was cut back by 5 bases and J by 8 bases. The CDR3 has 16 amino acids. The germline V gene encodes CDR1 SGHAT and CDR2 FQDESV (reference sequence). CDR3 region: CASSTRDRGGVDEQFF. CDR3 nucleotide sequence: TGTGCCAGCAGCACCCGGGACAGGGGAGGAGTGGATGAGCAGTTCTTC.

Worth noting for this clone: Distinct nucleotide sequences in the sample also encode this CDR3. The chain combines TRBV6-5 with TRBJ1-1; D is undetermined. Per the germline V gene, CDR1 is MNHEY and CDR2 is SVGAGI. The length of the CDR3 is 13 residues. V was clipped by 0 bases and J by 5 bases, with 7 bases between them. The CDR3 loop reads CASSYSADTEAFF. The CDR3 DNA is TGTGCCAGCAGTTACTCGGCTGATACTGAAGCTTTCTTT.

In the case of this clone: Other nucleotide sequences in the sample specify the same CDR3. J is TRBJ2-1 and V is TRBV14; unclear D gene. This CDR3 has 13 residues. The germline V gene has CDR1 SGHDN and CDR2 FVKESK. V was trimmed by 0 bases and J by 4 bases, leaving 4 bases between them. This CDR3 is CASSQDRYNEQFF. DNA for the CDR3: TGTGCCAGCAGCCAAGACAGGTACAATGAGCAGTTCTTC.

V and J are TRBV30 and TRBJ1-1; D unclear. V dropped 3 bases and J dropped 0 bases, with 14 bases sitting between them. The CDR3 totals 15 residues. The germline gives CDR1 GTSNPN, CDR2 SVGIG (reference sequence). The chain's CDR3 is CAWRGWAQLNTEAFF. The CDR3, as DNA: TGTGCCTGGAGAGGCTGGGCTCAGTTGAACACTGAAGCTTTCTTT.

The chain links TRBV15 to TRBJ2-5; D is uncertain. Between the trimmed V and J ends, which lost 1 base and 5 bases, there was a span of 5 bases. The germline V gene encodes CDR1 LNHNV and CDR2 YYDKDF (reference sequence). This CDR3 has 12 residues. CDR3 loop: CATSRASETQYF. CDR3 DNA sequence: TGTGCCACCAGCAGAGCCTCGGAGACCCAGTACTTC.

The J gene is TRBJ2-7, the V gene TRBV19; tentative D call: TRBD1 (6 bases). CDR3 length equals 15 residues. Germline CDR1 and CDR2: LNHDA and SQIVND (reference sequence). Trimming removed 1 base from V and 3 bases from J, with 13 bases in between. The CDR3 sequence: CASSIGWQGRYEQYF. The CDR3 nucleotides read TGTGCCAGTAGTATAGGATGGCAGGGGCGCTACGAGCAGTACTTC. The variable domain in full, completed from reference TRBV19 and TRBJ2-7, reads DGGITQSPKYLFRKEGQNVTLSCEQNLNHDAMYWYRQDPGQGLRLIYYSQIVNDFQKGDIAEGYSVSREKKESFPLTVTSAQKNPTAFYLCASSIGWQGRYEQYFGPGTRLTVT.

The chain employs TRBV7-3 and TRBJ1-2, with 7 bases fitting TRBD1. With 3 bases clipped from V and 6 bases from J, the junction kept 4 bases outside the gene matches. Looked up from germline, CDR1 is SGHTA and CDR2 is FQGTGA. The CDR3 contains 13 residues. The CDR3 loop reads CASSFPTGDGYTF. In DNA, the CDR3 is TGTGCCAGCAGCTTCCCTACAGGGGATGGCTACACCTTC.

This chain uses TRBV7-6 with TRBJ1-5; tentative D call: TRBD1 (5 bases). Trimming took off 4 bases at V and 1 base at J, with 14 bases between the two ends. This CDR3 contains 16 residues. Per the germline V gene, CDR1 is SGHVS and CDR2 is FNYEAQ. The CDR3 DNA reads TGTGCCAGCAGCTCCCTCGGGGGAGGCAGCAATCAGCCCCAGCATTTT. Protein sequence: CASSSLGGGSNQPQHF.

The chain couples TRBV6-4 to TRBJ2-5; D unclear. This CDR3 contains 13 residues. The V and J ends lost 6 bases and 0 bases respectively, with 8 bases between them. In germline, CDR1 is MRHNA, CDR2 SNTAGT. The CDR3 coding sequence is TGTGCCAGCAGCGTCGACTACCAAGAGACCCAGTACTTC. Translated: CASSVDYQETQYF.

As to this clone: In the same sample, other DNA sequences code for this CDR3. The chain has TRBV7-2 and TRBJ1-1, with 8 bases aligning to TRBD1. CDR3 length equals 15 residues. The V and J ends lost 1 base and 0 bases, in that order; junction bases with no gene match: 1. Germline CDR1 SGHTA, CDR2 FQGNSA. The CDR3 DNA reads as TGTGCCAGCAGCTTAGGGACAGGGTTGAACACTGAAGCTTTCTTT. Translation: CASSLGTGLNTEAFF.

This clone showed up just once. The chain combines TRBV5-1 with TRBJ2-1, with 11 bases matching TRBD1. Trimming cost V 0 bases and J 1 base; bases outside gene matches: 15. Germline V gene lookup returns CDR1 SGHRS and CDR2 YFSETQ. This CDR3 is 21 amino acids long. In nucleotides, the CDR3 is TGCGCCAGCAGCTTGGTCGGGACAGGGGGAATGGGGCTACGGTCCTACAATGAGCAGTTCTTC. It codes for CASSLVGTGGMGLRSYNEQFF.

CDR3 bases: TGTGCCAGCAGTGAGGGCGGGACAGGGTTGGAGTACGAGCAGTACTTC. It encodes CASSEGGTGLEYEQYF. The rearrangement joins TRBV6-1 to TRBJ2-7, with 9 bases fitting TRBD1. The CDR3 length is 16 residues. V lost 3 bases, J lost 4 bases, and 10 bases stayed unmatched. In germline, CDR1 is MNHNS, CDR2 SASEGT.

This sequence joins TRBV19 and TRBJ2-6; D may be TRBD1 (6 bases). Germline assignment: CDR1 LNHDA and CDR2 SQIVND (reference sequence). The V end was cut by 9 bases, the J end by 6 bases, with 18 bases between. CDR3 length: 15 residues. CDR3 in amino acids: CASRDTAYEANVLTF. For the CDR3, the DNA is TGTGCCAGCCGGGACACGGCTTATGAGGCCAACGTCCTGACTTTC. The variable domain in full, with the rest retrieved from reference TRBV19 and TRBJ2-6, is DGGITQSPKYLFRKEGQNVTLSCEQNLNHDAMYWYRQDPGQGLRLIYYSQIVNDFQKGDIAEGYSVSREKKESFPLTVTSAQKNPTAFYLCASRDTAYEANVLTFGAGSRLTVL.

V usage is TRBV15 and J usage is TRBJ1-2, with 8 bases that match TRBD1. This CDR3 region has 13 residues. The V gene's germline CDR1 is LNHNV and CDR2 YYDKDF (reference sequence). The ends lost 5 bases at V and 7 bases at J; junction bases unmatched: 6. Here the CDR3 DNA reads TGTGCCACCAGCCGGGACAGGTCGGTTGGCTACACCTTC. Its protein product is CATSRDRSVGYTF. The whole variable domain, remainder taken from reference TRBV15 and TRBJ1-2, is DAMVIQNPRYQVTQFGKPVTLSCSQTLNHNVMYWYQQKSSQAPKLLFHYYDKDFNNEADTPDNFQSRRPNTSFCFLDIRSPGLGDTAMYLCATSRDRSVGYTFGSGTRLTVV.

The chain uses TRBV5-1 and TRBJ1-2, with 9 bases identical to TRBD1. The CDR3 has 16 residues. CDR1 SGHRS and CDR2 YFSETQ come from the germline V gene. V lost 4 bases to trimming and J lost 7 bases; unmatched junction nucleotides: 14. Here the CDR3 DNA reads TGCGCCAGCAGCCGACTCGACGACGGACAGGGGACTGGCTACACCTTC. Translating gives CASSRLDDGQGTGYTF.

The chain has TRBV3-1 (or the pseudogene TRBV3-2) and TRBJ2-7; no reliable D call. V lost 1 base to trimming and J lost 7 bases, with 5 bases between them. The CDR3 is 11 amino acids. Germline lookup yields CDR1 LGHDT and CDR2 YNNKEL (reference sequence). The CDR3 DNA follows: TGTGCCAGCAGCCAAGTCGGGGAGCAGTACTTC. It is translated as CASSQVGEQYF.

The chain links TRBV6-1 to TRBJ2-4, with D perhaps TRBD2 (7 bases). Germline V CDR1 and CDR2: MNHNS, SASEGT. V lost 2 bases and J lost 6, with 26 bases in between. The CDR3 totals 19 residues. The CDR3: CASSERGGIGAGDRNIQYF. CDR3 DNA sequence: TGTGCCAGCAGTGAAAGGGGGGGGATCGGTGCCGGCGACCGAAACATTCAGTACTTC.

This clone was found a few times. This chain joins TRBV7-2 and TRBJ1-6; TRBD1 agrees at 10 bases. CDR3 length: 18 amino acids. The J segment lost 6 bases and the V segment lost 1 base, leaving 9 bases of the junction unmatched. CDR1 is SGHTA and CDR2 is FQGNSA in the germline V gene. CDR3 DNA: TGTGCCAGCAGCTTAGTGAAGGGGACAGGGGCGCTTAATTCACCCCTCCACTTT. Translating gives CASSLVKGTGALNSPLHF.

The V call is TRBV3-1 (or the pseudogene TRBV3-2), the J call TRBJ1-3; D is ambiguous. Trimming stripped 1 base from V and 11 bases from J, with 24 bases between. The CDR3 is 17 amino acids. Germline lookup yields CDR1 LGHDT and CDR2 YNNKEL (reference sequence). The CDR3: CASSQGAIRTEPQAIYF. The CDR3 DNA sequence: TGTGCCAGCAGCCAAGGGGCCATCCGAACCGAACCTCAAGCCATATATTTT.

The chain is built from TRBV5-6 and TRBJ1-2; a possible D gene is TRBD1 (5 bases). V shed 0 bases and J shed 8 bases, with 14 bases lying between them. Germline V CDR1 and CDR2: SGHDT, YYEEEE. CDR3 length: 14 residues. CDR3 loop: CASSLDRWGGGYTF. The CDR3 DNA sequence: TGTGCCAGCAGCTTGGATCGGTGGGGCGGCGGCTACACCTTC. Full variable domain (missing parts from reference TRBV5-6 and TRBJ1-2): DAGVTQSPTHLIKTRGQQVTLRCSPKSGHDTVSWYQQALGQGPQFIFQYYEEEERQRGNFPDRFSGHQFPNYSSELNVNALLLGDSALYLCASSLDRWGGGYTFGSGTRLTVV.

CDR3: CASRTTDRGNQPQHF. The CDR3 DNA is TGTGCCAGTAGAACCACCGACAGGGGGAATCAGCCCCAGCATTTT. The chain recombines TRBV19 with TRBJ1-5; 9 nucleotides agree with TRBD1. The J segment lost 4 bases and the V segment lost 6 bases, leaving 7 bases of the junction unmatched. Germline V gives CDR1 LNHDA, CDR2 SQIVND (reference sequence). The CDR3 extends over 15 amino acids.